Listed below are T cell receptor beta chains from one sample, sequenced in a study of identical twins' blood T cells. TCRdb independently ran MiXCR on the 5' RACE reads; one entry per CDR3 protein. Among 300,000 to 400,000 distinct CDR3 sequences listed, 28% were seen once. Sequences were obtained from PBMCs. All receptors derive from a woman aged 18 to 55 in good health. Both conserved end residues are part of each CDR3. The D gene is left open where the match is weak. For some rows the clone size is stated as once, few or many, or as a class when expanded; others skip it.

D gene | clone size | J gene | V gene | CDR3 DNA | CDR3 protein
TRBD1 | . | TRBJ2-7 | TRBV20-1 | TGCAGTGCTAGAGGGGAGACAGGGGTCTACTACGAGCAGTACTTC | CSARGETGVYYEQYF
. | . | TRBJ2-3 | TRBV7-2 | TGTGCCAGCAGCTATGGACCAAGGACAGATACGCAGTATTTT | CASSYGPRTDTQYF
TRBD1 | few | TRBJ1-2 | TRBV7-9 | TGTGCCAGCAGCTCACCGGGACAGCACGGCTACACCTTC | CASSSPGQHGYTF
. | few | TRBJ1-6 | TRBV13 | TGTGCCAGCAGCTTCCTGAGGGGATCAAATTCACCCCTCCACTTT | CASSFLRGSNSPLHF
. | few | TRBJ2-1 | TRBV25-1 | TGTGCCAGCAGTGAGTTGCAAACAGGGAATGAGCAGTTCTTC | CASSELQTGNEQFF
TRBD2 | . | TRBJ2-3 | TRBV6-1 | TGTGCCAGCAGTGGACTAGCGGGGAGCCTGGAAGATACGCAGTATTTT | CASSGLAGSLEDTQYF
. | few | TRBJ2-7 | TRBV3-1 | TGTGCCAGCAGCCAAGAGTCATCTCTCCTCTACGAGCAGTACTTC | CASSQESSLLYEQYF
. | few | TRBJ1-5 | TRBV19 | TGTGCCAGTAGTATTGTCCGGGCGGGTCAGCCCCAGCATTTT | CASSIVRAGQPQHF
. | . | TRBJ1-2 | TRBV6-5 | TGTGCCAGCAGTTACTCGATCACGGACCACTATGGCTACACCTTC | CASSYSITDHYGYTF
. | . | TRBJ1-4 | TRBV3-1 | TGTGCCAGCAGCCAAGGTCGTGTCGTGGGGAATGAAAAACTGTTTTTT | CASSQGRVVGNEKLFF
TRBD2 | . | TRBJ2-1 | TRBV20-1 | TGCAGTGTTCACCTTGGCCGACTAGCGAGGAATGGGCAGTTCTTC | CSVHLGRLARNGQFF
. | . | TRBJ2-3 | TRBV24-1 | TGTGCCACCAGTGATTTAACGACAGATACGCAGTATTTT | CATSDLTTDTQYF
. | . | TRBJ1-3 | TRBV7-8 | TGTGCCAGCAGCCCCCTGGACTTCGACTCTGGAAACACCATATATTTT | CASSPLDFDSGNTIYF
TRBD1 | . | TRBJ2-2 | TRBV25-1 | TGTGCCAGCAGAGGACAGGGAGCGATCGGGGAGCTGTTTTTT | CASRGQGAIGELFF
. | . | TRBJ2-1 | TRBV10-3 | TGTGCCATCAGTTGGACTGTAGGGGATGAGCAGTTCTTC | CAISWTVGDEQFF
. | . | TRBJ2-5 | TRBV6-2/TRBV6-3 | TGTGCCAGCAGTTTTGAGGACCCCATCAGTGAGGAGACCCAGTACTTC | CASSFEDPISEETQYF
TRBD1 | . | TRBJ2-2 | TRBV20-1 | TGCAGTGCTCGACAGGGGGTCACCGGGGAGCTGTTTTTT | CSARQGVTGELFF
. | . | TRBJ2-3 | TRBV27 | TGTGCCAGCAGTTTAAACGGGAGAGTGATGCTAGATACGCAGTATTTT | CASSLNGRVMLDTQYF
. | . | TRBJ1-1 | TRBV2 | TGTGCCAGCAGTGTACAGGGGAACACTGAAGCTTTCTTT | CASSVQGNTEAFF
. | . | TRBJ2-7 | TRBV19 | TGTGCCAGTAGTATAGTTGCAGGATCCTACGAGCAGTACTTC | CASSIVAGSYEQYF
. | . | TRBJ1-5 | TRBV27 | TGTGCCACCTGGGGCCTAAGCAGCAATCAGCCCCAGCATTTT | CATWGLSSNQPQHF
. | . | TRBJ2-1 | TRBV12-3/TRBV12-4 | TGTGCCAGCAGCCAAGGTTTGATCAATGAGCAGTTCTTC | CASSQGLINEQFF
. | . | TRBJ2-7 | TRBV20-1 | TGCAGTGCTAGAGATTTAACAGGCTCCTACGAGCAGTACTTC | CSARDLTGSYEQYF
. | . | TRBJ2-1 | TRBV29-1 | TGCAGCGTTTACGGGGGAATCTACAATGAGCAGTTCTTC | CSVYGGIYNEQFF
. | . | TRBJ2-1 | TRBV12-3/TRBV12-4 | TGTGCCAGCAGACCCCTCCAGGGTTCTGAGCAGTTCTTC | CASRPLQGSEQFF
. | few | TRBJ1-2 | TRBV29-1 | TGCAGCGTTCTACAGGGCGTTGGCTACACCTTC | CSVLQGVGYTF
TRBD2 | . | TRBJ2-5 | TRBV6-5 | TGTGCCAGCAGTCAGCGGGAACGGGAGACCCAGTACTTC | CASSQRERETQYF
. | . | TRBJ2-7 | TRBV20-1 | TGCAGTGCTAGACTCGGGGGCCAGCAGTACTTC | CSARLGGQQYF
. | . | TRBJ2-7 | TRBV29-1 | TGCAGCGTTGAAAAACAGAACCCCTACGAGCAGTACTTC | CSVEKQNPYEQYF
TRBD1 | few | TRBJ1-1 | TRBV19 | TGTGCCAGTAGTATGGGGACAGCGAATCAGAACACTGAAGCTTTCTTT | CASSMGTANQNTEAFF
. | many | TRBJ1-2 | TRBV5-1 | TGCGCCAGCAGCTTGATGACGGCAAACTATGGCTACACCTTC | CASSLMTANYGYTF
TRBD2 | . | TRBJ2-3 | TRBV9 | TGTGCCAGCAGCGTAGCTCCTGGCAGCGGGGGTGGCGATACGCAGTATTTT | CASSVAPGSGGGDTQYF
. | many | TRBJ1-2 | TRBV2 | TGTGCCAGCAGCCCATATTATCAGGGTGGCTACACCTTC | CASSPYYQGGYTF
. | . | TRBJ1-3 | TRBV7-8 | TGTGCCAGCAGCCCCCTAGGAGTCACAAACACCATATATTTT | CASSPLGVTNTIYF
TRBD1 | few | TRBJ1-1 | TRBV19 | TGTGCCAGTAGTTTAGACAGGGGCCCTGAAGCTTTCTTT | CASSLDRGPEAFF
. | . | TRBJ2-7 | TRBV20-1 | TGCAGTGCTGCCTGGACCAACGCCTACGAGCAGTACTTC | CSAAWTNAYEQYF
. | few | TRBJ1-2 | TRBV2 | TGTGCCAGCAGGGAGGACCGTAGCATCTATGGCTACACCTTC | CASREDRSIYGYTF
TRBD2 | few | TRBJ2-1 | TRBV11-2 | TGTGCCAGCAGCTTAGGGGTCTCAGCGGGAGAAGACAATGAGCAGTTCTTC | CASSLGVSAGEDNEQFF
. | . | TRBJ1-6 | TRBV7-9 | TGTGCCAGCAGCGAAGCTAATTCACCCCTCCACTTT | CASSEANSPLHF
TRBD2 | . | TRBJ2-1 | TRBV9 | TGTGCCAGCAGCGCTAGCGGATACAATGAGCAGTTCTTC | CASSASGYNEQFF
. | . | TRBJ2-7 | TRBV4-1 | TGCGCCAGCAGCCAAGATTACTCCAGCGAGCAGTACTTC | CASSQDYSSEQYF
. | few | TRBJ1-4 | TRBV20-1 | TGCAGTGCTAGACCCCTCCTGGTGGGGCAGACGCTTTTT | CSARPLLVGQTLF
TRBD1 | few | TRBJ1-2 | TRBV9 | TGTGCCAGCAGCGTAGGACAGGGGGCCCTAGCTAACTATGGCTACACCTTC | CASSVGQGALANYGYTF
. | . | TRBJ1-6 | TRBV20-1 | TGCAGTGCCCAGTTTAATACAGGGAATCCTAATTCACCCCTCCACTTT | CSAQFNTGNPNSPLHF
. | . | TRBJ2-5 | TRBV7-9 | TGTGCCAGCACGGACTTCAGCGTGGGAGAGACCCAGTACTTC | CASTDFSVGETQYF
. | many | TRBJ2-2 | TRBV6-2/TRBV6-3 | TGTGCCAGCAGGAACTTCGGGGAGCTGTTTTTT | CASRNFGELFF
. | . | TRBJ2-1 | TRBV4-3 | TGCGCCAGCAGCCAAGATAGCACCGTTGAGCAGTTCTTC | CASSQDSTVEQFF
. | . | TRBJ2-2 | TRBV5-1 | TGCGCCAGCAGCCTGGCCGACTACAACGGGGAGCTGTTTTTT | CASSLADYNGELFF
. | few | TRBJ2-7 | TRBV25-1 | TGTGCCACCCGACAGGTGTCCTACGAGCAGTACTTC | CATRQVSYEQYF
TRBD1 | . | TRBJ1-2 | TRBV2 | TGTGCCAGCAGTCAGGGACAGTACTATGGCTACACCTTC | CASSQGQYYGYTF
TRBD1 | few | TRBJ1-1 | TRBV5-6 | TGTGCCAGCAGCATACCGGGACAGGGAAGCGTTGGGGTTTTCTTT | CASSIPGQGSVGVFF
. | once | TRBJ2-5 | TRBV30 | TGTGCCTGGAGTGTACCAGGGAGAGAGACCCAGTACTTC | CAWSVPGRETQYF
. | . | TRBJ1-2 | TRBV11-2 | TGTGCCAGCAGCTTAGTTGCGGGGGGCTATGGCTACACCTTC | CASSLVAGGYGYTF
. | . | TRBJ1-2 | TRBV27 | TGTGCCAGCGGCTTCCCCTTGTTGGGGAGAGGGAACTATGGCTACACCTTC | CASGFPLLGRGNYGYTF
. | . | TRBJ2-1 | TRBV12-3/TRBV12-4 | TGTGCCAGCAGGTATATCTCTAGGGATGGGCAGTTCTTC | CASRYISRDGQFF